The 8 T cell receptor beta chains reported below all come from one sample, sequenced in a study of blood T cell repertoires in COVID-19. Clones were sequenced by immunoSEQ multiplex PCR, and TCRdb holds only the in-frame ones, with some missing. Found here are 350,000 to 450,000 clones, around 87% of them singletons; the top ten hold around 3%. Sequenced input: peripheral blood. Receptors originate from a human donor in a cohort sampled during active COVID-19.

This chain's CDR3 is CASSLARLAGGLYNEQFF. Written as DNA, the CDR3 is TGTGCCAGCAGCTTAGCCCGGCTAGCGGGAGGGCTTTACAATGAGCAGTTCTTC. The rearrangement links TRBV7-8 to TRBJ2-1, with 12 bases lining up with TRBD2. CDR1 is SGHVS, CDR2 FQNEAQ, per germline. This CDR3 has 18 residues. Losses at the gene ends were 0 bases for V and 4 bases for J; bases not matched to a gene: 7.

DNA for the CDR3: TGTGCCAGCAGTCGAGCCGCCGGGACAGGGATAGGCAATGAGCAGTTCTTC. It is translated as CASSRAAGTGIGNEQFF. The rearrangement uses TRBV27 and TRBJ2-1; TRBD1 matches at 9 bases. Germline CDR1 reads MNHEY; CDR2 reads SMNVEV (reference sequence). J was trimmed by 6 bases and V by 5 bases; bases with no gene match: 14. The CDR3 totals 17 residues.

V and J are TRBV30 and TRBJ2-7; no definite D call. The V and J ends lost 0 bases and 2 bases respectively, with 8 bases between them. The CDR3 extends over 13 amino acids. Germline-derived CDR1 and CDR2 are GTSNPN and SVGIG (reference sequence). The CDR3 spells CAWSVGLAYEQYF. Written as DNA, the CDR3 is TGTGCCTGGAGTGTTGGGCTTGCCTACGAGCAGTACTTC.

The chain carries TRBV9 and TRBJ1-6, with 7 nucleotides matching TRBD1. V lost 0 bases and J lost 13; bases outside the gene matches: 7. From germline, CDR1 is SGDLS and CDR2 YYNGEE. The CDR3 runs 14 residues. The CDR3 region is CASSVGTTGNPLHF. As DNA, the CDR3 is TGTGCCAGCAGCGTAGGAACGACAGGGAATCCCCTCCACTTT.

This chain links TRBV5-1 with TRBJ2-2; D is possibly TRBD1 (6 bases). The germline V gene encodes CDR1 SGHRS and CDR2 YFSETQ. V was pared by 8 bases and J by 4 bases, with 15 bases between. The CDR3 has 14 residues. CDR3 residues: CASQGRVITGELFF. Here the CDR3 DNA reads TGCGCCAGTCAGGGGCGGGTGATCACCGGGGAGCTGTTTTTT.

The chain carries TRBV5-6 and TRBJ1-2, with 7 positions matching TRBD1. After removal of 3 bases from V and 4 bases from J, the junction contained 9 bases not matched to a gene. Germline V gives CDR1 SGHDT, CDR2 YYEEEE. There are 15 residues in the CDR3. This CDR3 reads CASSSGYYRGYGYTF. CDR3 coding DNA: TGTGCCAGCAGCTCCGGATACTACAGGGGCTATGGCTACACCTTC.

Only one count was recorded for this clone. At one boundary the junction diverges from the germline segment, which might be a read error. The genes are TRBV7-7 and TRBJ2-1; D unclear. This CDR3 contains 13 residues. CDR1 and CDR2 from the germline V gene are SSHAT and FNYEAQ (reference sequence). The CDR3 nucleotides are TGTGCTAGCAGCCCGACAAGACACAATGAGCAGTTCTTC. It codes for CASSPTRHNEQFF.

This chain links TRBV6-5 with TRBJ2-3; 7 bases match TRBD1. The germline V gene encodes CDR1 MNHEY and CDR2 SVGAGI. The V segment lost 6 bases and the J segment 6 bases; nucleotides outside the gene matches: 9. CDR3 length: 14 residues. CDR3 loop: CASSIDRARDTQYF. The CDR3 nucleotides are TGTGCCAGCAGCATCGACAGGGCCAGGGATACGCAGTATTTT.